This passage covers 27 T cell receptor beta chains from one sample sequenced in a study of T-cell reconstitution after alpha-beta-depleted transplantation in children. It was with unique molecular identifiers that the TCRbeta library was prepared. TCRdb analysed the PCR reads with MiXCR anew, one entry per CDR3 protein. The table lists some 130,000 distinct CDR3 sequences, roughly 9% of them singletons. Material: PBMCs, mostly from graft donor cells, obtained 180 days after TCRalphabeta/CD19-depleted stem cell transplant. The source of these receptors is a girl less than two years old who had a stem cell transplant for combined immunodeficiency, so the T cells may come from the graft donor.

This clonotype was seen many times. The chain employs TRBV6-5 and TRBJ2-5; TRBD2 matches 10 bases. Germline assignment: CDR1 MNHEY and CDR2 SVGAGI. V shed 2 bases, J shed 5 bases, and the junction held 2 bases outside the gene matches. The CDR3 sequence is 14 residues long. This CDR3 is CASSYSGGAETQYF. The CDR3 DNA reads as TGTGCCAGCAGTTACAGCGGGGGGGCTGAGACCCAGTACTTC.

This clonotype was detected a few times. The chain couples TRBV5-1 to TRBJ1-1, with 10 bases identical to TRBD1. J was trimmed by 7 bases and V by 3 bases; bases with no gene match: 6. The V gene's germline CDR1 is SGHRS and CDR2 YFSETQ. The CDR3 is 14 residues long. CDR3 in DNA: TGCGCCAGCAGCTGGGGGGACAGGGGTGTTGAAGCTTTCTTT. This codes for CASSWGDRGVEAFF.

This clonotype has a count of ten or more. The chain employs TRBV29-1 and TRBJ2-7; the match to TRBD2 covers 7 bases. CDR3 length equals 15 residues. V dropped 7 bases and J dropped 0; count of bases not matched to a gene: 12. Germline CDR1 and CDR2: SQVTM and ANQGSEA. CDR3 bases: TGCAGCGGCGGGGGAGGGGACCCTGCCTCCTACGAGCAGTACTTC. Translating it yields CSGGGGDPASYEQYF.

V and J are TRBV5-5 and TRBJ2-1; tentatively, D is TRBD1 (6 bases). V lost 2 bases and J lost 4, with 16 bases in between. CDR1 is SGHKS, CDR2 YYEKEE, per germline (reference sequence). The CDR3 totals 16 residues. This chain's CDR3 is CASSFMGAQRYNEQFF. DNA of the CDR3: TGTGCCAGCAGCTTCATGGGGGCCCAGAGATACAATGAGCAGTTCTTC.

This clonotype was picked up a small number of times. The V and J genes are TRBV7-7 and TRBJ2-5; 8 bases agree with TRBD2. The CDR3 spans 16 residues. Germline assignment: CDR1 SSHAT and CDR2 FNYEAQ (reference sequence). The V and J ends lost 3 bases and 4 bases, in that order; junction bases with no gene match: 10. CDR3 bases: TGTGCCAGCAGCTTGGGGAGCGGGAGTGTTGGAGAGACCCAGTACTTC. Translation: CASSLGSGSVGETQYF.

This clonotype was counted a few times. The chain links TRBV20-1 to TRBJ1-2; 7 bases match TRBD1. Trimming at V came to 7 bases and at J to 4 bases, leaving 6 bases not matched to a gene. Germline CDR1 is DFQATT and CDR2 is SNEGSKA (reference sequence). The CDR3 loop spans 12 amino acids. The CDR3, as DNA: TGCAGTGTTGGGGACAGATCCTATGGCTACACCTTC. This gives the protein CSVGDRSYGYTF.

This sequence joins TRBV25-1 and TRBJ1-2; tentatively, D is TRBD1 (6 bases). The ends were cut back, 3 bases at V and 8 bases at J, with 16 bases in the middle. Germline-derived CDR1 and CDR2 are MGHDK and SYGVNS. The CDR3 is 14 amino acids. CDR3 amino acids: CASSDPGQPKGYTF. DNA of the CDR3: TGTGCCAGCAGTGATCCTGGACAGCCCAAGGGCTACACCTTC.

This clonotype was detected only a few times. V usage is TRBV12-3 or TRBV12-4 and J usage is TRBJ2-7, with no clear D. CDR3 length: 16 amino acids. V was cut by 2 bases and J by 2 bases, with 16 bases left in between. The CDR3 reads CASSLFGQTYPYEQYF. The CDR3 DNA is TGTGCCAGCAGTTTATTCGGTCAGACGTACCCCTACGAGCAGTACTTC.

CDR3 nucleotides: TGTGCCATCAGAGGGAGCGGGGGCTCCTACAATGAGCAGTTCTTC. Translating it yields CAIRGSGGSYNEQFF. The chain links TRBV10-3 to TRBJ2-1; TRBD2 matches at 8 bases. With V trimmed by 6 bases and J by 0 bases, 4 bases remained unmatched. In germline, CDR1 is ENHRY, CDR2 SYGVKD. This CDR3 is built from 15 residues.

The rearrangement uses TRBV11-2 and TRBJ2-7; D tentatively fits TRBD1 or TRBD2 (5 bases each). This CDR3 has 13 amino acids. Germline CDR1 SGHAT, CDR2 FQNNGV. Trimming removed 1 base from V and 3 bases from J, with 7 bases in between. The CDR3 nucleotides read TGTGCCAGCAGCTTAGGGGACCACTACGAGCAGTACTTC. Translated: CASSLGDHYEQYF. Variable domain in full (rest from reference TRBV11-2 and TRBJ2-7): EAGVAQSPRYKIIEKRQSVAFWCNPISGHATLYWYQQILGQGPKLLIQFQNNGVVDDSQLPKDRFSAERLKGVDSTLKIQPAKLEDSAVYLCASSLGDHYEQYFGPGTRLTVT.

This chain uses TRBV5-6 with TRBJ1-1; 9 bases map to TRBD1. The germline gives CDR1 SGHDT, CDR2 YYEEEE. The V and J ends lost 4 bases and 6 bases, in that order; junction bases with no gene match: 10. CDR3 length: 15 amino acids. The CDR3 bases are TGTGCCAGCAGCCTAAAAACAGGGGGCAGGGCTGAAGCTTTCTTT. Its protein product is CASSLKTGGRAEAFF.

A few counts support this clonotype. V usage is TRBV29-1 and J usage is TRBJ2-7; D is tentatively TRBD1 or TRBD2 (5 bases each). V dropped 7 bases and J dropped 2 bases, with 12 bases sitting between them. Germline V gene data show CDR1 as SQVTM and CDR2 as ANQGSEA. This CDR3 is built from 12 residues. CDR3 DNA: TGCAGCGCCTCCGGGACGGCCTACGAGCAGTACTTC. Translation: CSASGTAYEQYF.

This clonotype was seen at least ten times. The V gene is TRBV20-1, the J gene TRBJ2-3; D possibly uses TRBD1 or TRBD2 (5 bases each). Germline CDR1 and CDR2: DFQATT and SNEGSKA (reference sequence). V was trimmed by 6 bases and J by 3 bases, leaving 19 bases between them. The CDR3 length is 15 residues. The CDR3 sequence: CSAPRARGLTDTQYF. DNA for the CDR3: TGCAGTGCCCCCCGCGCGAGGGGTTTGACAGATACGCAGTATTTT.

This clonotype was observed a few times. V gene TRBV11-2 combines with J gene TRBJ1-1; perhaps TRBD1 as D (6 bases). The length of the CDR3 is 18 residues. The germline V and J ends were trimmed by 2 bases and 0 bases, with 19 bases remaining between them. CDR1 is SGHAT, CDR2 FQNNGV, per germline. As DNA, the CDR3 is TGTGCCAGCAGCTTAAAGTGGTCCGCCGGACAGATGAACACTGAAGCTTTCTTT. This sequence encodes CASSLKWSAGQMNTEAFF.

The gene calls are TRBV10-3 and TRBJ2-2; D is perhaps TRBD1 or TRBD2 (5 bases each). Germline V gene data show CDR1 as ENHRY and CDR2 as SYGVKD. The CDR3 is 12 amino acids. Between the trimmed V and J ends, which lost 8 bases and 3 bases, there was a span of 7 bases. The CDR3 protein is CAIGTYTGELFF. The CDR3 nucleotides are TGTGCCATCGGGACCTACACCGGGGAGCTGTTTTTT.

V usage is TRBV5-1 and J usage is TRBJ2-7; TRBD1 matches 9 bases. J gave up 6 bases and V 4 bases, and 5 bases lay outside the gene matches. The CDR3 has 13 amino acids. CDR1 is SGHRS, CDR2 YFSETQ, per germline. The CDR3 coding sequence is TGCGCCAGCAGCCGGGACAGGGTCCTCGAGCAGTACTTC. This sequence encodes CASSRDRVLEQYF. Full variable domain (remainder filled in from reference TRBV5-1 and TRBJ2-7): KAGVTQTPRYLIKTRGQQVTLSCSPISGHRSVSWYQQTPGQGLQFLFEYFSETQRNKGNFPGRFSGRQFSNSRSEMNVSTLELGDSALYLCASSRDRVLEQYFGPGTRLTVT.

The V call is TRBV6-2 or TRBV6-3, the J call TRBJ2-7, with 8 bases matching TRBD2. The CDR3 length is 13 residues. J lost 7 bases, V lost 6 bases, and 8 bases had no gene match. CDR1 is MNHEY and CDR2 is SVGEGT in the germline V gene. In DNA form, the CDR3 reads TGTGCCAGCAGCCAAGGCCTAGCGGGTGAGCAGTACTTC. It encodes CASSQGLAGEQYF.

The chain couples TRBV10-3 to TRBJ2-7, with D hard to call. The length of the CDR3 is 14 residues. The germline gives CDR1 ENHRY, CDR2 SYGVKD. The V gene lost 8 bases and the J gene lost 2 bases, with 16 bases spanning the gap. CDR3 nucleotide sequence: TGTGCCATCGGTTTCACGATACCGCCCTACGAGCAGTACTTC. This codes for CAIGFTIPPYEQYF.

The rearrangement uses TRBV12-3 or TRBV12-4 and TRBJ2-1; possibly TRBD1 or TRBD2 for D (5 bases each). Trimming took 1 base from V and 1 from J, leaving 8 bases between them. The CDR3 contains 15 residues. The CDR3 here is CASSLGQRSYNEQFF. In DNA, the CDR3 is TGTGCCAGCAGTTTAGGACAGCGGTCCTACAATGAGCAGTTCTTC.

This chain links TRBV12-3 or TRBV12-4 with TRBJ2-1; D might be TRBD1 or TRBD2, each matching 5 bases. Trimming took 6 bases from V and 5 from J, leaving 8 bases between them. The CDR3 sequence is 12 residues long. The DNA of the CDR3 is TGTGCCAGCAGGGGACCCGACAATGAGCAGTTCTTC. Protein: CASRGPDNEQFF.

As regards this clonotype: This may stem from a read error, because a much larger clone lies one nucleotide away. This chain connects TRBV7-2 to TRBJ2-4, with 8 bases lining up with TRBD1. CDR1 and CDR2 (germline): SGHTA, FQGNSA. The CDR3 extends over 20 amino acids. The V and J ends lost 0 bases and 3 bases, in that order; junction bases with no gene match: 16. The CDR3 coding sequence is TGTGCCAGCAGCTTAGCTCCCAGGGGGCTGAGGGGAGTGGACAAAAACATTCAGTACTTC. Translated, it gives CASSLAPRGLRGVDKNIQYF.

A few counts support this clonotype. The V and J genes are TRBV5-1 and TRBJ2-5, with a weak D call TRBD1 (6 bases). Per the germline V gene, CDR1 is SGHRS and CDR2 is YFSETQ. The CDR3 is made up of 15 amino acids. The ends were cut back, 3 bases at V and 2 bases at J, with 14 bases in the middle. For the CDR3, the DNA is TGCGCCAGCAGCTACGGACGCAGGGGTCAAGAGACCCAGTACTTC. Translated: CASSYGRRGQETQYF.

This chain connects TRBV2 to TRBJ2-2; TRBD2 matches 8 bases. Germline V CDR1 and CDR2: SNHLY, FYNNEI. This CDR3 is 15 amino acids long. Trimming took 4 bases from V and 3 from J; bases not matched to a gene: 4. Here the CDR3 reads CASSGLAGYTGELFF. CDR3 nucleotides: TGTGCCAGCAGTGGTCTAGCGGGCTACACCGGGGAGCTGTTTTTT.

This chain connects TRBV12-3 or TRBV12-4 to TRBJ2-1; 14 positions match TRBD2. Unmatched junction bases numbered 6, after V lost 5 bases and J lost 6 bases. The CDR3 loop spans 16 amino acids. This chain's CDR3 is CASSPPGLAGGNEQFF. CDR3 nucleotides: TGTGCCAGCAGTCCCCCCGGACTAGCGGGGGGCAATGAGCAGTTCTTC.

This clonotype showed up just a few times. As DNA, the CDR3 is TGTGCCAGCAGTTCGGGACTAGCGCATTACAATGAGCAGTTCTTC. It encodes CASSSGLAHYNEQFF. This rearrangement joins TRBV12-3 or TRBV12-4 to TRBJ2-1; TRBD2 aligns across 10 bases. The CDR3 length is 15 residues. J lost 4 bases, V lost 4 bases, and 4 bases had no gene match.

V is TRBV27 and J is TRBJ2-1; TRBD2 matches 7 bases. The J segment lost 3 bases and the V segment lost 5 bases, leaving 16 bases of the junction unmatched. The CDR3 length is 18 residues. Looked up from germline, CDR1 is MNHEY and CDR2 is SMNVEV (reference sequence). The CDR3 coding sequence is TGTGCCAGCAGTAAGTTTAGGAAGCGGGGACCCTACTACAATGAGCAGTTCTTC. It codes for CASSKFRKRGPYYNEQFF.

The sample holds many counts of this clonotype. The chain links TRBV20-1 to TRBJ1-5; perhaps TRBD1 as D (5 bases). CDR1 and CDR2 (germline): DFQATT, SNEGSKA (reference sequence). V gave up 1 base and J gave up 4 bases, with 17 bases separating them. This CDR3 has 16 residues. The CDR3 spells CSARAVSGTDNQPQHF. Written as DNA, the CDR3 is TGCAGTGCTAGAGCCGTCTCCGGGACGGATAATCAGCCCCAGCATTTT.